The TCR beta chain described here comes from a study of chemoradiotherapy in HPV16-positive cancers. Sequencing used immunoSEQ multiplex PCR; TCRdb keeps in-frame clones, though not all of them. Among about 68,000 clones listed, roughly 86% were seen once. The germline V gene encodes CDR1 MDHEN and CDR2 SYDVKM. The CDR3 sequence is 13 residues long. Trimming took off 2 bases at V and 5 bases at J, with 9 bases between the two ends. The sample in question was blood, obtained from a patient who underwent chemoradiotherapy. The clonotype originates from a human donor with HPV-associated anogenital cancer. This chain connects TRBV28 to TRBJ2-5; D not resolved. CDR3 residues: CASSLLGPETQYF. The CDR3 DNA reads TGTGCCAGCAGTTTACTGGGTCCGGAGACCCAGTACTTC.